Listed here are 5 T cell receptor beta chains from one sample, sequenced in a study of OX40 agonist ivuxolimab in advanced cancers. The method was immunoSEQ multiplex PCR; TCRdb's version includes in-frame clones alone and lacks a portion of them. The sample yields 60,000 to 85,000 clones, 87% seen once. This sample comprised CD4+ or CD8+ T cells sorted from blood, obtained in a trial of the OX40 agonist ivuxolimab. The receptors were sampled from an adult with an advanced solid tumor such as melanoma, head and neck, liver or kidney cancer.

The chain is built from TRBV4-2 and TRBJ2-3; 7 nucleotides align to TRBD2. Per the germline V gene, CDR1 is LGHNA and CDR2 is YNFKEQ. The CDR3 extends over 15 amino acids. V gave up 4 bases and J gave up 2 bases; unmatched junction bases: 6. CDR3 residues: CASSPGTTYTDTQYF. In DNA, the CDR3 is TGTGCCAGCAGCCCGGGGACTACTTACACAGATACGCAGTATTTT.

This clone turned up a few times. The rearrangement joins TRBV15 to TRBJ1-2; 9 positions match TRBD1. The CDR3 spans 16 residues. Germline assignment: CDR1 LNHNV and CDR2 YYDKDF (reference sequence). The J segment lost 7 bases and the V segment lost 5 bases, leaving 14 bases of the junction unmatched. The CDR3 region is CATSRTVTGGYSGYTF. In DNA form, the CDR3 reads TGTGCCACCAGCCGGACAGTGACAGGGGGTTATTCTGGCTACACCTTC. Full variable domain (outside the CDR3, taken from reference TRBV15 and TRBJ1-2): DAMVIQNPRYQVTQFGKPVTLSCSQTLNHNVMYWYQQKSSQAPKLLFHYYDKDFNNEADTPDNFQSRRPNTSFCFLDIRSPGLGDTAMYLCATSRTVTGGYSGYTFGSGTRLTVV.

This clone was picked up a small number of times. This chain links TRBV7-2 with TRBJ1-1; D not resolved. There are 13 residues in the CDR3. Germline V gene data show CDR1 as SGHTA and CDR2 as FQGNSA. Trimming removed 5 bases from V and 1 base from J, with 8 bases in between. The CDR3 reads CASSRRQNTEAFF. CDR3 sequence (DNA): TGTGCCAGCAGCAGGCGACAGAACACTGAAGCTTTCTTT.

The rearrangement links TRBV6-5 to TRBJ2-1, with a weak D call TRBD1 (6 bases). CDR3 length: 14 residues. V was trimmed by 8 bases and J by 2 bases, leaving 13 bases between them. Germline V gene sequence: CDR1 MNHEY, CDR2 SVGAGI. The CDR3 DNA reads as TGTGCCAGCCGGGACCCAGGGGCCTACAATGAGCAGTTCTTC. Translation gives CASRDPGAYNEQFF.

This chain connects TRBV5-1 to TRBJ1-4; TRBD1 matches at 9 bases. CDR3 length equals 16 residues. The junction had 10 bases not matched to a gene; V was cut back by 3 bases and J by 7 bases. Looked up from germline, CDR1 is SGHRS and CDR2 is YFSETQ. The CDR3 nucleotides are TGCGCCAGCAGCTGGGGCAGGACAGGGGAGATTGAAAAACTGTTTTTT. This gives the protein CASSWGRTGEIEKLFF.